The 8 T cell receptor beta chains below were found in one sample sequenced in a study of T cells in Graves' hyperthyroidism and ophthalmopathy. The CDR3 regions of TCR beta were amplified from RNA transcripts. HTBI primers were used for first-round RT-PCR of the TCR CDR3. Each CDR3 protein is one row after TCRdb ran MiXCR on the multiplex PCR reads. The profile shows fewer than 800,000 distinct CDR3 sequences, less than 20% of them singletons. The material sequenced was blood. The receptors were gathered from a man between 18 and 29 years old with Graves' hyperthyroidism.

The chain combines TRBV12-3 or TRBV12-4 with TRBJ2-1, with TRBD2 as a possible D gene (6 bases). The CDR3 has 15 residues. Trimming left V 11 bases short and J 8 bases short, with 25 bases between. CDR3 bases: TGTGCCTCGGACCCCGGGACTCCCAACCGCCATGAGCAGTTCTTC. Its protein product is CASDPGTPNRHEQFF.

CDR3 sequence reads: CASTQIGGDQPQHF. The CDR3 coding sequence is TGTGCCAGCACGCAAATTGGGGGGGATCAGCCCCAGCATTTT. J is TRBJ1-5 and V is TRBV5-6, with D possibly TRBD1 on 5 matching bases. This CDR3 contains 14 residues. The germline V gene encodes CDR1 SGHDT and CDR2 YYEEEE. The germline V and J ends were trimmed by 6 bases and 5 bases, with 15 bases remaining between them.

This clonotype was seen a few times. The chain employs TRBV11-2 and TRBJ2-5; 7 positions match TRBD2. Germline V lookup: CDR1 SGHAT, CDR2 FQNNGV. This CDR3 region has 13 residues. Trimming took 7 bases from V and 4 from J; bases not matched to a gene: 6. The CDR3 DNA follows: TGTGCCAGCAACCACGGCGGGAGAGAGACCCAGTACTTC. Its protein is CASNHGGRETQYF.

This clonotype was counted a few times. The gene calls are TRBV7-2 and TRBJ2-1, with no clear D. Per the germline V gene, CDR1 is SGHTA and CDR2 is FQGNSA. V was cut by 3 bases and J by 7 bases, with 13 bases left in between. CDR3 length: 14 residues. As DNA, the CDR3 is TGTGCCAGCAGCTTGGAGACCCTTCGGAATGAGCAGTTCTTC. Translating it yields CASSLETLRNEQFF.

This clonotype was counted between two and nine times. CDR3 sequence (DNA): TGTGCCAGCAGGGTCGATTGGCTACAGCCCCAGCATTTT. Encoded protein: CASRVDWLQPQHF. The chain recombines TRBV28 with TRBJ1-5; D call uncertain. This CDR3 comprises 13 residues. Germline V gene lookup returns CDR1 MDHEN and CDR2 SYDVKM. Trimming removed 6 bases at V and 7 bases at J, with 13 bases between.

This clonotype has just a few counts. The V and J genes are TRBV30 and TRBJ1-1; D uncertain. The V end lost 4 bases, the J end lost 11 bases, and 17 bases lay between the germline ends. Germline V CDR1 and CDR2: GTSNPN, SVGIG (reference sequence). CDR3 length equals 12 residues. CDR3 DNA sequence: TGTGCCTGGACCACCAACCGGGAGGACGCTTTCTTT. It translates to CAWTTNREDAFF.

This clonotype was seen at least ten times. This chain connects TRBV28 to TRBJ2-7; tentatively, D is TRBD1 (5 bases). Between the trimmed V and J ends, which lost 3 bases and 5 bases, there was a span of 20 bases. This CDR3 region has 16 residues. Germline CDR1 MDHEN, CDR2 SYDVKM. CDR3: CASSFPPEDTSDEQYF. Written as DNA, the CDR3 is TGTGCCAGCAGTTTTCCCCCAGAGGACACAAGCGACGAGCAGTACTTC.

The rearrangement links TRBV14 to TRBJ2-1, with D hard to call. From germline, CDR1 is SGHDN and CDR2 FVKESK. V shed 5 bases and J shed 9 bases, with 8 bases lying between them. The CDR3 is 11 amino acids. DNA of the CDR3: TGTGCCAGCAGCGTACGGACTGAGCAGTTCTTC. It yields the protein CASSVRTEQFF.